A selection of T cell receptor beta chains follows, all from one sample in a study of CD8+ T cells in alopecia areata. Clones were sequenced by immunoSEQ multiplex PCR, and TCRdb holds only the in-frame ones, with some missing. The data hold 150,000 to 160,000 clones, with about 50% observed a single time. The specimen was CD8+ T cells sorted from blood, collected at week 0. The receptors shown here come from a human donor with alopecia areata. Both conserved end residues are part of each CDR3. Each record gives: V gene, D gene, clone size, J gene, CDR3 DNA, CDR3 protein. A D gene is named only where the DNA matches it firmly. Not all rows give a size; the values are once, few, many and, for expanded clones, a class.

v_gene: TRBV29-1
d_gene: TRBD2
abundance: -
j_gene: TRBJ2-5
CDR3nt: TGCAGCGTTGATAGCGGGGGGACCCAGTACTTC
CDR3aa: CSVDSGGTQYF

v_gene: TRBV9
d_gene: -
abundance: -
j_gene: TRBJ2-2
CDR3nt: TGTGCCAGCAGCGCTCGACATTCCCTCCAGACCGGGGAGCTGTTTTTT
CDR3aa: CASSARHSLQTGELFF

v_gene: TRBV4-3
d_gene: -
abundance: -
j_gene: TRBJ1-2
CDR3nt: TGCGCCAGCAGCCAAGACGGCAGCTATGGCTACACCTTC
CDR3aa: CASSQDGSYGYTF

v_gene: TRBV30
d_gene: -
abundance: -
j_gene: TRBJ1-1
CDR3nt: TGTGCCTGGAGTAACGGTAACACTGAAGCTTTCTTT
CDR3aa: CAWSNGNTEAFF

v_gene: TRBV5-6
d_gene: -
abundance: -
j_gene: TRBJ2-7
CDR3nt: TGTGCCAGCAGCTTGGCAAGTTCCGAGCAGTACTTC
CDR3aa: CASSLASSEQYF

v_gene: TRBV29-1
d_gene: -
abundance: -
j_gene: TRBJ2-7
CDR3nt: TGCAGCGTGGACCAGGGAGGTAGTTCCTACGAGCAGTACTTC
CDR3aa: CSVDQGGSSYEQYF

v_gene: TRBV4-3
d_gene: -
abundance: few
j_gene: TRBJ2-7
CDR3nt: TGCGCCAGCAGCCAAGATTACTCGAGCTCCTACGAGCAGTACTTC
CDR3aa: CASSQDYSSSYEQYF

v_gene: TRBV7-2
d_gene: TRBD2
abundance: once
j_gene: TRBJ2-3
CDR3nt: TGTGCCAGCAGCTTAGAGCGGGGGCGCACAGATACGCAGTATTTT
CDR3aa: CASSLERGRTDTQYF

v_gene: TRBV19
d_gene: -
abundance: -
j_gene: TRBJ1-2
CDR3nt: TGTGCCAGTAGGGGACAAGACCCAAGCTACACCTTC
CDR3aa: CASRGQDPSYTF

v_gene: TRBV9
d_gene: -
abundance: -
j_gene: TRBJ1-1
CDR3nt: TGTGCCAGCAACGAGCACGACCTGAACACTGAAGCTTTCTTT
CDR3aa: CASNEHDLNTEAFF

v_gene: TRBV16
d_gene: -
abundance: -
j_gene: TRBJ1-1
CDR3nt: TGTGCCAGCAGCCAATTTGGTGCCACTGAAGCTTTCTTT
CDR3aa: CASSQFGATEAFF

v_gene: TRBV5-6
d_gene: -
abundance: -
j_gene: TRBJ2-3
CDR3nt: TGTGCCAGCAGCGTGCAAGTGGGTTATCACAGATATACGCAGTATTTT
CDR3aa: CASSVQVGYHRYTQYF

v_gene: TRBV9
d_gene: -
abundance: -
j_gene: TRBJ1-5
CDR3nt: TGTGCCAGCTCTAATGGGGGAGGGCCCCAGCATTTT
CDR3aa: CASSNGGGPQHF

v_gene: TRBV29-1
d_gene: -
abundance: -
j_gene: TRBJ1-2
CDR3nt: TGCAGTGACATCCGAGGGTCTAACTATGGCTACACCTTC
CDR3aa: CSDIRGSNYGYTF

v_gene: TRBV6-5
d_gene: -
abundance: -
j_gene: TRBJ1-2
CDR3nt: TGTGCCACCCTGGGGGGGTATGGCTACACCTTC
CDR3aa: CATLGGYGYTF

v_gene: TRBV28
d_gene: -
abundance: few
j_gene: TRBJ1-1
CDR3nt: TGTGCCAGCAGTCTATATAACACTGAAGCTTTCTTT
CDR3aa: CASSLYNTEAFF

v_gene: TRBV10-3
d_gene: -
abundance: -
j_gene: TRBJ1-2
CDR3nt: TGTGCCATCAGAGAAGCGATAAACTATGGCTACACCTTC
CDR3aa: CAIREAINYGYTF

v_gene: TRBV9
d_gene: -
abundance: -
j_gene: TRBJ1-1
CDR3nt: TGTGCCAGCAGCGCCCCACAGACTGGGAACACTGAAGCTTTCTTT
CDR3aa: CASSAPQTGNTEAFF

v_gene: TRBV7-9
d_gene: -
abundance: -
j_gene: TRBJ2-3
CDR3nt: TGTGCCAGCAGCTCCACAGATACGCAGTATTTT
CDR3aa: CASSSTDTQYF

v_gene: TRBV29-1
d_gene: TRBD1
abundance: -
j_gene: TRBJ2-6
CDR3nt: TGCAGCGTTGAAGCTTGGGACAGGGGAGGCTCTGGGGCCAACGTCCTGACTTTC
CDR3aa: CSVEAWDRGGSGANVLTF

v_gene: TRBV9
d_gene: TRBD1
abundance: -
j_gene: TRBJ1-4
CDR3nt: TGTGCCAGCAGCGTAGCGGACAGGGGAGATGAAAAACTGTTTTTT
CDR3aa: CASSVADRGDEKLFF

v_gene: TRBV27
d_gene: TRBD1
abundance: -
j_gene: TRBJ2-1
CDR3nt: TGTGCCAGCAGTGTGGGACAGGGTCTTGAGCAGTTCTTC
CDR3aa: CASSVGQGLEQFF

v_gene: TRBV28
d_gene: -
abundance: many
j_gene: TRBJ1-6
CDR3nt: TGTGCCAGCAGTCCAATCGAGGTCCCGGGCGATTCACCCCTCCACTTT
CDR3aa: CASSPIEVPGDSPLHF

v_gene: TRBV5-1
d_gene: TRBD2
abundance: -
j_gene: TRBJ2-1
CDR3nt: TGCGCCAGCAGCTTAACTAGCGTCTACAATGAGCAGTTCTTC
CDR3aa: CASSLTSVYNEQFF

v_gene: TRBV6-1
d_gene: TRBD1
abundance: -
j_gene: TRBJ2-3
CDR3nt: TGTGCCAGCAGTGAACCCGAGACAGGGGACGAATTCGTGGATACGCAGTATTTT
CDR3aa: CASSEPETGDEFVDTQYF

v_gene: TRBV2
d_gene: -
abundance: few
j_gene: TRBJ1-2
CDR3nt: TGTGCCAGCAGTGGACAGGATCCTAACTATGGCTACACCTTC
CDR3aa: CASSGQDPNYGYTF

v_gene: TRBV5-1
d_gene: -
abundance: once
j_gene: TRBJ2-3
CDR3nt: TGCGCCAGCAGCCCAGGAATATACAACAGCTCCCATACGCAGTATTTT
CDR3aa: CASSPGIYNSSHTQYF

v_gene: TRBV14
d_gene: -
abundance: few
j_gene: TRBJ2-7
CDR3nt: TGTGCCAGCAGCCACGGGGTAACCTACGAGCAGTACTTC
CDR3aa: CASSHGVTYEQYF

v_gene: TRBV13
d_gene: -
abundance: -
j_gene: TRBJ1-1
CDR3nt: TGTGCCAGCCTCACCAGGGGAGGCACTGAAGCTTTCTTT
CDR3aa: CASLTRGGTEAFF

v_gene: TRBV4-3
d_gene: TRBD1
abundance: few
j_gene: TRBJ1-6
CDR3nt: TGCGCCAGCAGCCACAGACAGGGTGACTCACCCCTCCACTTT
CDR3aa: CASSHRQGDSPLHF

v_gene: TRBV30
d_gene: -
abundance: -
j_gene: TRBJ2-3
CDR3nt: TGTGCCTGGATACCATCTGGGGATACGCAGTATTTT
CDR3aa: CAWIPSGDTQYF

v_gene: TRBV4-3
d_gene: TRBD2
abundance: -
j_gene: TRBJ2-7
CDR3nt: TGCGCCAGCAGCCAAGCCGACGGGGGGGCCTACGAGCAGTACTTC
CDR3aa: CASSQADGGAYEQYF

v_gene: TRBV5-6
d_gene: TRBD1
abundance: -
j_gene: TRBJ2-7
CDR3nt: TGTGCCAGCAGCCCGGGACAGAGCTACGAGCAGTACTTC
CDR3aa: CASSPGQSYEQYF

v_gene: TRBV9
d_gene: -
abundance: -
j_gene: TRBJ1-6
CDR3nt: TGTGCCAGCAGCGAAAGACAGAGCTCCTATAATTCACCCCTCCACTTT
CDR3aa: CASSERQSSYNSPLHF

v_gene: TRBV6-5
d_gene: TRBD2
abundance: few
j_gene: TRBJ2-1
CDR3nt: TGTGCCAGCAGTTTTTATACGGGGGGGCCAAGGAATGAGCAGTTCTTC
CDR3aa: CASSFYTGGPRNEQFF

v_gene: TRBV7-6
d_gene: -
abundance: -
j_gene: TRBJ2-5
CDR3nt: TGTGCCAGCAGCTTACCCCCCACTCAGGGAGAGACCCAGTACTTC
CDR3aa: CASSLPPTQGETQYF

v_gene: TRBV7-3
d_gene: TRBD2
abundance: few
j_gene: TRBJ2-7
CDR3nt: TGTGCCAGCAGCCCCCTAGCGGGGGGGCCCTACGAGCAGTACTTC
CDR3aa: CASSPLAGGPYEQYF

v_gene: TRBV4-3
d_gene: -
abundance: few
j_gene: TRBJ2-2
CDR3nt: TGCGCCAGCAGCCCGTTGGGCTCTAACACCGGGGAGCTGTTTTTT
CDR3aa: CASSPLGSNTGELFF

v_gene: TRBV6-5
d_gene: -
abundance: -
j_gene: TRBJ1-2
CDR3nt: TGTGCCAGCAGTGCGGGGGGCGGCGGCTACACCTTC
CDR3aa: CASSAGGGGYTF

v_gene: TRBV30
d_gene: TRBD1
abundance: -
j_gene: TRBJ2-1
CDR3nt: TGTGCCTGGAGCCGCTCATCCGTGACAGGGAATGAGCAGTTCTTC
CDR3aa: CAWSRSSVTGNEQFF

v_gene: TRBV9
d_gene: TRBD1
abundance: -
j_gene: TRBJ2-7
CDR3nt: TGTGCCAGCAGCGTTTTCGGGACAGGGGAAGGAGGGCAGTACTTC
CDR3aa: CASSVFGTGEGGQYF

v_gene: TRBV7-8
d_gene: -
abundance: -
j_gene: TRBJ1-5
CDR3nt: TGTGCCAGCAGCCGCGGGGGAACCAATCAGCCCCAGCATTTT
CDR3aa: CASSRGGTNQPQHF

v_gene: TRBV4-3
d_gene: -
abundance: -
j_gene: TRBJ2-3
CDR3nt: TGCGCCAGCAGCCAAGACCCGGCAACAGGCCCAGATACGCAGTATTTT
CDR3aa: CASSQDPATGPDTQYF

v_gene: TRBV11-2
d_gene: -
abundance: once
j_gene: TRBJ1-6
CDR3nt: TGTGCCAGCACCCTCGGCGATTCACCCCTCCACTTT
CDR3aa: CASTLGDSPLHF

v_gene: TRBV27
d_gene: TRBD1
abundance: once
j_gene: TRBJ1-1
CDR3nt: TGTGCCAGCAGTCCGCAGGGGGCGCCCACTGAAGCTTTCTTT
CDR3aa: CASSPQGAPTEAFF

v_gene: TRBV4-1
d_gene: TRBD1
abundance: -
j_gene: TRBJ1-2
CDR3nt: TGCGCCAGCAGCCAAGGGGAGGGGACAGGGGCCTTCTATGGCTACACCTTC
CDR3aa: CASSQGEGTGAFYGYTF

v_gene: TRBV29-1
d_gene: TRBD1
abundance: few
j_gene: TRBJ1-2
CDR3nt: TGCAGCGTGGAAAGACAGGGAAACTATGGCTACACCTTC
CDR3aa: CSVERQGNYGYTF